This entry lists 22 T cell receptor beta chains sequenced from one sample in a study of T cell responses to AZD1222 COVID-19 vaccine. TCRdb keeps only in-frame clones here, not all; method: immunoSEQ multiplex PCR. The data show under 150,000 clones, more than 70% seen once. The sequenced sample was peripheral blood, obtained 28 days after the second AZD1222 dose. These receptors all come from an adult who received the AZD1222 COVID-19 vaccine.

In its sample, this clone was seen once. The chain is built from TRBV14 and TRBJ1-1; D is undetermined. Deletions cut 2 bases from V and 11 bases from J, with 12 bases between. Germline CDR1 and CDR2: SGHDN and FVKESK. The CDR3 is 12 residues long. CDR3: CASSQPWGTAFF. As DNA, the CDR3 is TGTGCCAGCAGCCAACCATGGGGTACGGCTTTCTTT.

CDR3 DNA: TGTGCCAGCAGTGCCCGGAATCAGCCCCAGCATTTT. Its translation is CASSARNQPQHF. This chain connects TRBV28 to TRBJ1-5; no clear D gene. V dropped 5 bases and J dropped 4 bases, with 6 bases sitting between them. CDR3 length equals 12 residues. The V gene's germline CDR1 is MDHEN and CDR2 SYDVKM.

CDR3 DNA sequence: TGCGCCAGCAGCCAGAACAGGGGCGGGTACTATGGCTACACCTTC. Translated, it gives CASSQNRGGYYGYTF. This sequence joins TRBV4-3 and TRBJ1-2, with 7 positions matching TRBD1. The CDR3 is 15 amino acids. After removal of 3 bases from V and 3 bases from J, the junction contained 7 bases not matched to a gene. In germline, CDR1 is LGHNA, CDR2 YSLEER.

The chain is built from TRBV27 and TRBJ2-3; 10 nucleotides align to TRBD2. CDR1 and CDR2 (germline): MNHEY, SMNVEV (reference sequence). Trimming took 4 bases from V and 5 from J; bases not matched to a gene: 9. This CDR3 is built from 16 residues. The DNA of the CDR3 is TGTGCCAGCAGTTCACTCAGCGGGGGGGCGGAAGATACGCAGTATTTT. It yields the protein CASSSLSGGAEDTQYF.

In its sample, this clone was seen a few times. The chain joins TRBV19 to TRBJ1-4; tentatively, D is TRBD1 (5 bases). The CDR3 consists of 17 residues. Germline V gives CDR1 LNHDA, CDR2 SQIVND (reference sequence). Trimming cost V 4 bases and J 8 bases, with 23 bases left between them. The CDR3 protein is CASSTPEGRTYGEKLFF. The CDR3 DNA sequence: TGTGCCAGTAGTACGCCGGAGGGACGTACCTACGGGGAAAAACTGTTTTTT.

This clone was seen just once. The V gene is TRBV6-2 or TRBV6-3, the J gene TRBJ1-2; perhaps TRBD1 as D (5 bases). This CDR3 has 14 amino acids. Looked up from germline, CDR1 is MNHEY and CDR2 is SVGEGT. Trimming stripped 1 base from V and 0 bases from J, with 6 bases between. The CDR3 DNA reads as TGTGCCAGCAGTTACTTGGACACTAACTATGGCTACACCTTC. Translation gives CASSYLDTNYGYTF.

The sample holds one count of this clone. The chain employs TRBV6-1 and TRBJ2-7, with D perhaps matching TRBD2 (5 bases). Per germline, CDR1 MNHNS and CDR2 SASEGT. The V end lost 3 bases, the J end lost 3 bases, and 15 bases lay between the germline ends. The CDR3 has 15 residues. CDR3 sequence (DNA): TGTGCCAGCAGTGACCCGGACTCGGGGTTCTACGAGCAGTACTTC. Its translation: CASSDPDSGFYEQYF.

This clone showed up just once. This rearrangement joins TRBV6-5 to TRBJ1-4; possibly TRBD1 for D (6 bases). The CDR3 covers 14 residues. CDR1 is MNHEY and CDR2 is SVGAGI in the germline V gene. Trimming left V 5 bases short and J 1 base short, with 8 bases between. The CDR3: CASSRTETNEKLFF. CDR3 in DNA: TGTGCCAGCAGTAGGACAGAAACTAATGAAAAACTGTTTTTT.

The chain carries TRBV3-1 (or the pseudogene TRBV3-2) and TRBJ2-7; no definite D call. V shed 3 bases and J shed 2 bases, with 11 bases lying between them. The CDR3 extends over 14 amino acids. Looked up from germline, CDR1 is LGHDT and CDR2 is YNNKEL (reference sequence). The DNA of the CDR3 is TGTGCCAGCAGCCATGGTGGAGCAGCCTACGAGCAGTACTTC. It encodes CASSHGGAAYEQYF.

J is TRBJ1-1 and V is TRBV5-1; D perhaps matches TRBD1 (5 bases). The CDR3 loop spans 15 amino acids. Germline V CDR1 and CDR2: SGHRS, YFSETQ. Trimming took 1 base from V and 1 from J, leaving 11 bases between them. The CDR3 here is CASSLRGQENTEAFF. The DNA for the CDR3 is TGCGCCAGCAGCTTGAGGGGCCAGGAGAACACTGAAGCTTTCTTT.

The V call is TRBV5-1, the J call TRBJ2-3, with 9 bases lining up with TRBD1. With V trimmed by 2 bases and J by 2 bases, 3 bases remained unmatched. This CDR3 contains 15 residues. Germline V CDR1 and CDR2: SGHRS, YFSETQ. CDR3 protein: CASSLQGAPTDTQYF. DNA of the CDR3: TGCGCCAGCAGCTTACAGGGGGCCCCCACAGATACGCAGTATTTT.

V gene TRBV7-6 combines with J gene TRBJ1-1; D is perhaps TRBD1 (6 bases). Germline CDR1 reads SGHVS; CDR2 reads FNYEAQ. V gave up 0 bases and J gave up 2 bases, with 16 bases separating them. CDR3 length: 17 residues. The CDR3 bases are TGTGCCAGCAGCTTAGCGCCAACAGGGAGTTCAAACACTGAAGCTTTCTTT. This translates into CASSLAPTGSSNTEAFF. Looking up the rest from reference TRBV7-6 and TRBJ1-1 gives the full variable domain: GAGVSQSPRYKVTKRGQDVALRCDPISGHVSLYWYRQALGQGPEFLTYFNYEAQQDKSGLPNDRFSAERPEGSISTLTIQRTEQRDSAMYRCASSLAPTGSSNTEAFFGQGTRLTVV.

Here the CDR3 reads CASSLRLAGDTDTQYF. The CDR3 bases are TGTGCCAGCAGCCTACGACTAGCGGGGGACACAGATACGCAGTATTTT. V gene TRBV3-1 (or the pseudogene TRBV3-2) combines with J gene TRBJ2-3, with 12 bases identical to TRBD2. Germline assignment: CDR1 LGHDT and CDR2 YNNKEL (reference sequence). This CDR3 is 16 amino acids long. The ends lost 4 bases at V and 2 bases at J; junction bases unmatched: 4.

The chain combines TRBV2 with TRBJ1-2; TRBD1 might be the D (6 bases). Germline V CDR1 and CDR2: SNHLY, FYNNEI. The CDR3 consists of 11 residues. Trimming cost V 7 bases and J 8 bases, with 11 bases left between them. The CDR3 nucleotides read TGTGCCAGCACCCCAGGGGTCGGCTACACCTTC. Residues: CASTPGVGYTF.

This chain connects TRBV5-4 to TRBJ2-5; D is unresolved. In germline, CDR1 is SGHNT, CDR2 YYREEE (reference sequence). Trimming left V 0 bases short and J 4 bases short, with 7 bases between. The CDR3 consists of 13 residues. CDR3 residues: CASSLDKGETQYF. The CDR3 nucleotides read TGTGCCAGCAGCTTGGATAAGGGAGAGACCCAGTACTTC.

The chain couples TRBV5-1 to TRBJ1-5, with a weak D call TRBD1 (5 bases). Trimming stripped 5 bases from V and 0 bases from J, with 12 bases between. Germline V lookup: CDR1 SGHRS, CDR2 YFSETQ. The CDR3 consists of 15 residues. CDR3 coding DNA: TGCGCCAGCAGACGAGACAGCTCTAGCAATCAGCCCCAGCATTTT. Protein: CASRRDSSSNQPQHF.

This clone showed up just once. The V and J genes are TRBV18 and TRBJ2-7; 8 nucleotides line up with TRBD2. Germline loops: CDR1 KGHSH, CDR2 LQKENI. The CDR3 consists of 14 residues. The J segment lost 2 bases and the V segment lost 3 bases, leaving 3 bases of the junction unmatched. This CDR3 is CASSPPGGTYEQYF. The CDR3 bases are TGTGCCAGCTCACCCCCGGGAGGGACCTACGAGCAGTACTTC.

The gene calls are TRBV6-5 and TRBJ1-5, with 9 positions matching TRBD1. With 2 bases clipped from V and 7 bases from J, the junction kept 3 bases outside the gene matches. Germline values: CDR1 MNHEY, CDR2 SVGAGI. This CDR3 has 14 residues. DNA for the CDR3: TGTGCCAGCAGTTACGGACAGGGGTACCAGCCCCAGCATTTT. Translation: CASSYGQGYQPQHF.

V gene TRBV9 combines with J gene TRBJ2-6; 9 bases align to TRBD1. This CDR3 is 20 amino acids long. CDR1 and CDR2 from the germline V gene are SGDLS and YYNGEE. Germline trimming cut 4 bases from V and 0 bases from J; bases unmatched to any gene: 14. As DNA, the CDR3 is TGTGCCAGCAGCAAAACGCCGGGACAGGGAGGCAACTCTGGGGCCAACGTCCTGACTTTC. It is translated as CASSKTPGQGGNSGANVLTF.

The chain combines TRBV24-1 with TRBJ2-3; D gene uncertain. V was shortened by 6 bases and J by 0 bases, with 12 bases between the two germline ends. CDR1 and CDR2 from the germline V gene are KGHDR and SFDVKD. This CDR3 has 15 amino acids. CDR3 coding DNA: TGTGCCACCAGTCTTCCTACCCCTAGCACAGATACGCAGTATTTT. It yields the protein CATSLPTPSTDTQYF.

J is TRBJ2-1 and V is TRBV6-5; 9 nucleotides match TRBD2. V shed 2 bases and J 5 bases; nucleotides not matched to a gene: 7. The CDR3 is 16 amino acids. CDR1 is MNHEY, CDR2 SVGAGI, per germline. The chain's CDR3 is CASSYTLAGQDNEQFF. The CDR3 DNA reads TGTGCCAGCAGTTACACGCTAGCGGGGCAAGACAATGAGCAGTTCTTC.

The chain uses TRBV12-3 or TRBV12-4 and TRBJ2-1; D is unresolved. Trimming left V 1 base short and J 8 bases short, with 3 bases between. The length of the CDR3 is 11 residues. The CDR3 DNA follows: TGTGCCAGCAGTTTAGTTGATGAGCAGTTCTTC. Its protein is CASSLVDEQFF.